A single sample gave rise to the 5 T cell receptor beta chains below, sequenced in a study of human T cells and chemical hapten exposure. TCRdb recomputed calls from the RACE reads with MiXCR, one row per CDR3 protein. The sample comprises some 42,000 distinct CDR3 sequences, approximately 9.6% of which are singletons, and more than 13% rests with the top ten. Time point described: patch test 2, 6 weeks after DPC sensitization. Treatment in this sample: therapeutic diphenylcyclopropenone sensitization with weekly scalp DPC. Unfractionated whole blood was the source of the extracted total RNA. Sample: whole blood, taken in connection with sensitization to the hapten diphenylcyclopropenone (DPC). The receptor set was obtained from a woman between 25 and 40 years old with alopecia areata. Some clones in this sample may be carry-over from other donors' samples.

The rearrangement links TRBV6-5 to TRBJ1-1; 9 nucleotides match TRBD1. Germline V gives CDR1 MNHEY, CDR2 SVGAGI. This CDR3 has 16 residues. The ends lost 4 bases at V and 5 bases at J; junction bases unmatched: 11. In DNA form, the CDR3 reads TGTGCCAGCAGTTCATTGTCCGGGACAGGGTTAACTGAAGCTTTCTTT. It specifies CASSSLSGTGLTEAFF.

This clonotype was counted between two and nine times. This chain joins TRBV20-1 and TRBJ2-1; D perhaps matches TRBD2 (5 bases). Per germline, CDR1 DFQATT and CDR2 SNEGSKA (reference sequence). V lost 2 bases and J 2 bases, leaving 10 bases between the germline ends. The CDR3 consists of 14 residues. Written as DNA, the CDR3 is TGCAGTGCTAGAAAAACTAGAGCCTACAATGAGCAGTTCTTC. Encoded protein: CSARKTRAYNEQFF.

This chain uses TRBV6-5 with TRBJ1-1; the D is unclear. CDR1 is MNHEY and CDR2 is SVGAGI in the germline V gene. This CDR3 contains 12 residues. V lost 6 bases and J lost 3, with 8 bases in between. CDR3 in DNA: TGTGCCAGCAGCGAGGGTTACACTGAAGCTTTCTTT. Translating it yields CASSEGYTEAFF.

The chain employs TRBV2 and TRBJ1-1, with D unresolved. The CDR3 totals 13 residues. Trimming removed 3 bases at V and 4 bases at J, with 9 bases between. Germline V lookup: CDR1 SNHLY, CDR2 FYNNEI. CDR3 region: CASSDRPGTEAFF. CDR3 in DNA: TGTGCCAGCAGTGACCGCCCAGGCACTGAAGCTTTCTTT. Filled out from reference TRBV2 and TRBJ1-1, the complete variable domain reads EPEVTQTPSHQVTQMGQEVILRCVPISNHLYFYWYRQILGQKVEFLVSFYNNEISEKSEIFDDQFSVERPDGSNFTLKIRSTKLEDSAMYFCASSDRPGTEAFFGQGTRLTVV.

This clonotype was counted only a few times. The J gene is TRBJ2-1, the V gene TRBV12-3 or TRBV12-4; perhaps D is TRBD1 or TRBD2 (5 bases each). This CDR3 region has 16 residues. Between the trimmed V and J ends, which lost 8 bases and 8 bases, there was a span of 25 bases. The DNA of the CDR3 is TGTGCCAGCTGTCGGGACCTGCGAGTGAGGATCGATGAGCAGTTCTTC. It translates to CASCRDLRVRIDEQFF.